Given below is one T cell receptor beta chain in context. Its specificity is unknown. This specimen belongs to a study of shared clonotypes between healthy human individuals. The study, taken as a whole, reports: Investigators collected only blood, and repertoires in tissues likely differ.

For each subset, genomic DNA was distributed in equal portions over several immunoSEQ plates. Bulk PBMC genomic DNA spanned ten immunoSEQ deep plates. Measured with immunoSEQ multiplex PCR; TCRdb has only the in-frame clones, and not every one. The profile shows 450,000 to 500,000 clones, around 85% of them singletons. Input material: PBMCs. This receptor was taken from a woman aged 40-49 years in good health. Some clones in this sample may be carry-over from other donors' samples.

The DNA of the CDR3 is TGTGCCAGCAGTCCAGGACGGTCATCCTACGAGCAGTACTTC. Its protein is CASSPGRSSYEQYF. The chain combines TRBV27 with TRBJ2-7; D is unclear. The CDR3 runs 14 residues. With 5 bases removed from V and 1 base from J, the gap between germline ends came to 12 bases. Germline values: CDR1 MNHEY, CDR2 SMNVEV (reference sequence).